Below, 27 T cell receptor beta chains from the same sample are listed, as sequenced in a study of blood T cell repertoires in COVID-19. Method: immunoSEQ multiplex PCR; TCRdb's copy keeps in-frame clones and lacks some. Altogether 150,000 to 200,000 clones are present, roughly 85% being singletons, with the ten largest covering about 9.6%. Material: peripheral blood. The receptors here all came from a man aged 50 to 59 with active or convalescent COVID-19.

The rearrangement uses TRBV5-1 and TRBJ1-2; D call uncertain. V was trimmed by 4 bases and J by 6 bases, leaving 16 bases between them. Germline CDR1 SGHRS, CDR2 YFSETQ. This CDR3 region has 14 residues. The CDR3 reads CASSGGPEPHGYTF. The CDR3, as DNA: TGCGCCAGCAGCGGAGGACCCGAGCCACATGGCTACACCTTC.

This chain connects TRBV14 to TRBJ2-1; 10 nucleotides align to TRBD2. Germline V gene lookup returns CDR1 SGHDN and CDR2 FVKESK. V was pared by 2 bases and J by 4 bases, with 11 bases of the junction left unmatched. This CDR3 is 18 amino acids long. The CDR3 spells CASSQSAFSGGSYNEQFF. CDR3 sequence (DNA): TGTGCCAGCAGCCAATCCGCTTTTAGCGGGGGGTCTTACAATGAGCAGTTCTTC.

This sequence joins TRBV7-3 and TRBJ1-1; 8 nucleotides agree with TRBD1. The CDR3 loop spans 14 amino acids. V shed 4 bases and J 1 base; nucleotides not matched to a gene: 2. Germline lookup yields CDR1 SGHTA and CDR2 FQGTGA. The CDR3 region is CASSSGGRNTEAFF. Here the CDR3 DNA reads TGTGCCAGCAGCTCAGGGGGCAGGAACACTGAAGCTTTCTTT.

The chain combines TRBV19 with TRBJ2-5, with 13 bases matching TRBD2. Looked up from germline, CDR1 is LNHDA and CDR2 is SQIVND (reference sequence). With 6 bases clipped from V and 7 bases from J, the junction kept 17 bases outside the gene matches. The length of the CDR3 is 18 residues. CDR3 coding DNA: TGTGCCAGTAGCATAAAAGGGACTAGCGGGAATTTAAGGGCGACCCAGTACTTC. Protein: CASSIKGTSGNLRATQYF.

The chain links TRBV3-1 (or the pseudogene TRBV3-2) to TRBJ1-2; 11 nucleotides agree with TRBD1. The CDR3 is 15 residues long. Trimming removed 5 bases from V and 7 bases from J; junction bases left unmatched: 9. Germline-derived CDR1 and CDR2 are LGHDT and YNNKEL (reference sequence). In DNA form, the CDR3 reads TGTGCCAGCAGCAAAGGACAGGGGGCGAATCCTGGCTACACCTTC. Protein: CASSKGQGANPGYTF.

The chain joins TRBV19 to TRBJ1-5; 9 positions match TRBD1. The CDR3 covers 16 residues. Per the germline V gene, CDR1 is LNHDA and CDR2 is SQIVND (reference sequence). The trim removed 8 bases at V and 0 bases at J, leaving 8 bases unmatched. CDR3 sequence reads: CASSDRGVISNQPQHF. The CDR3 nucleotides are TGTGCCAGTTCGGACAGGGGAGTGATTAGCAATCAGCCCCAGCATTTT. Variable domain in full (rest from reference TRBV19 and TRBJ1-5): DGGITQSPKYLFRKEGQNVTLSCEQNLNHDAMYWYRQDPGQGLRLIYYSQIVNDFQKGDIAEGYSVSREKKESFPLTVTSAQKNPTAFYLCASSDRGVISNQPQHFGDGTRLSIL.

The CDR3, as DNA: TGTGCCAGCACCGCTACGGGACTGGCGGAGTTCTTC. This sequence encodes CASTATGLAEFF. The rearrangement links TRBV12-3 or TRBV12-4 to TRBJ2-1; weak D call: TRBD2 (6 bases). The germline V and J ends were trimmed by 7 bases and 14 bases, with 18 bases remaining between them. The CDR3 is 12 amino acids.

CDR3 coding DNA: TGTGCCAGTTGCCCCCACAGGGGGAATAGCAATCAGCCCCAGCATTTT. As protein: CASCPHRGNSNQPQHF. The chain uses TRBV19 and TRBJ1-5; 8 positions agree with TRBD1. Trimming took 8 bases from V and 0 from J; bases not matched to a gene: 9. The germline V gene has CDR1 LNHDA and CDR2 SQIVND (reference sequence). This CDR3 is built from 16 residues.

The chain links TRBV30 to TRBJ2-5, with D tentatively TRBD1 (5 bases). The germline CDR1 and CDR2 sequences are GTSNPN and SVGIG (reference sequence). The germline V and J ends were trimmed by 0 bases and 4 bases, with 6 bases remaining between them. The CDR3 length is 12 residues. The chain's CDR3 is CAWSVQVETQYF. The CDR3 region has the DNA TGTGCCTGGAGTGTACAGGTAGAGACCCAGTACTTC.

The genes are TRBV18 and TRBJ1-4; 10 nucleotides match TRBD1. The CDR3 contains 16 residues. V gave up 3 bases and J gave up 8 bases; unmatched junction bases: 9. Germline V gene lookup returns CDR1 KGHSH and CDR2 LQKENI. CDR3 residues: CASSPTPGQGQEKLFF. The CDR3 nucleotides are TGTGCCAGCTCACCTACCCCGGGACAGGGGCAGGAAAAACTGTTTTTT.

The J gene is TRBJ2-4, the V gene TRBV12-3 or TRBV12-4; perhaps TRBD1 as D (6 bases). The CDR3 sequence is 13 residues long. Deletions cut 6 bases from V and 6 bases from J, with 12 bases between. The DNA for the CDR3 is TGTGCCAGCAGCTCCGGGACAATAAACATTCAGTACTTC. As protein: CASSSGTINIQYF.

The chain couples TRBV30 to TRBJ1-4; D unclear. Per germline, CDR1 GTSNPN and CDR2 SVGIG (reference sequence). This CDR3 contains 13 residues. V was clipped by 2 bases and J by 3 bases, with 7 bases between them. Written as DNA, the CDR3 is TGTGCCTGGAGTCTCCAGGCTAATGAAAAACTGTTTTTT. Translating it yields CAWSLQANEKLFF. Full variable domain (missing parts from reference TRBV30 and TRBJ1-4): SQTIHQWPATLVQPVGSPLSLECTVEGTSNPNLYWYRQAAGRGLQLLFYSVGIGQISSEVPQNLSASRPQDRQFILSSKKLLLSDSGFYLCAWSLQANEKLFFGSGTQLSVL.

This clone was recorded once. The gene calls are TRBV6-5 and TRBJ2-5, with D perhaps matching TRBD1 (6 bases). The length of the CDR3 is 13 residues. V shed 4 bases and J shed 5 bases, with 11 bases lying between them. Germline V gives CDR1 MNHEY, CDR2 SVGAGI. DNA of the CDR3: TGTGCCAGCAGTTCTCAGGGGCTGGAGACCCAGTACTTC. Protein: CASSSQGLETQYF.

V is TRBV4-2 and J is TRBJ2-3; D call uncertain. V was trimmed by 1 base and J by 1 base, leaving 6 bases between them. CDR1 is LGHNA and CDR2 is YNFKEQ in the germline V gene. The CDR3 loop spans 14 amino acids. CDR3 sequence: CASSQGAGTDTQYF. The CDR3 DNA sequence: TGTGCCAGCAGCCAAGGCGCCGGCACAGATACGCAGTATTTT.

V and J are TRBV28 and TRBJ1-2; 8 nucleotides agree with TRBD1. The junction had 5 bases not matched to a gene; V was cut back by 1 base and J by 4 bases. Germline lookup yields CDR1 MDHEN and CDR2 SYDVKM. The CDR3 consists of 15 residues. The CDR3 DNA sequence: TGTGCCAGCAGTTTATTCAGGGGGCAGGGCTATGGCTACACCTTC. Translating it yields CASSLFRGQGYGYTF.

This chain links TRBV3-1 (or the pseudogene TRBV3-2) with TRBJ2-5; 10 bases fit TRBD2. V lost 8 bases to trimming and J lost 1 base; unmatched junction nucleotides: 7. CDR1 and CDR2 (germline): LGHDT, YNNKEL (reference sequence). There are 15 residues in the CDR3. The CDR3 DNA reads TGTGCCAGCGCCGGGAGCGGGGGGGGCCAAGAGACCCAGTACTTC. It translates to CASAGSGGGQETQYF.

This chain joins TRBV5-1 and TRBJ1-2; 7 bases align to TRBD1. The CDR3 length is 14 residues. From germline, CDR1 is SGHRS and CDR2 YFSETQ. Unmatched junction bases numbered 11, after V lost 4 bases and J lost 8 bases. DNA of the CDR3: TGCGCCAGCAGCGTGGCTACAGGGGTCGGAGGCTACACCTTC. Its translation: CASSVATGVGGYTF.

The rearrangement uses TRBV6-5 and TRBJ2-1, with 9 positions matching TRBD2. Unmatched junction bases numbered 7, after V lost 8 bases and J lost 2 bases. Germline CDR1 is MNHEY and CDR2 is SVGAGI. There are 15 residues in the CDR3. The CDR3 DNA reads as TGTGCCAGCGCCTTAGCTAGCGGGACCTACAATGAGCAGTTCTTC. The encoded protein is CASALASGTYNEQFF.

V usage is TRBV7-2 and J usage is TRBJ1-1; D remains unclear. Germline CDR1 and CDR2: SGHTA and FQGNSA. V lost 6 bases, J lost 0 bases, and 5 bases lay in between. The CDR3 runs to 12 residues. The CDR3 region has the DNA TGTGCCAGCAGAATCATGAACACTGAAGCTTTCTTT. Amino acids: CASRIMNTEAFF.

The chain carries TRBV18 and TRBJ2-3; D might be TRBD2 (8 bases). The CDR3 consists of 14 residues. Germline loops: CDR1 KGHSH, CDR2 LQKENI. The ends were cut back, 8 bases at V and 1 base at J, with 13 bases in the middle. The CDR3 region has the DNA TGTGCCAGCGCAGGGGGACTAGGCACAGATACGCAGTATTTT. As protein: CASAGGLGTDTQYF.

This chain joins TRBV11-2 and TRBJ2-1; 7 bases are shared with TRBD2. The CDR3 is 11 amino acids. J lost 12 bases, V lost 4 bases, and 3 bases had no gene match. CDR1 and CDR2 from the germline V gene are SGHAT and FQNNGV. This CDR3 is CASSWGGVQFF. The CDR3 coding sequence is TGTGCCAGCAGCTGGGGGGGTGTGCAGTTCTTC.

This clone has just one count. The J gene is TRBJ1-1, the V gene TRBV30; D remains ambiguous. The length of the CDR3 is 14 residues. CDR1 and CDR2 (germline): GTSNPN, SVGIG (reference sequence). Deletions cut 0 bases from V and 0 bases from J, with 8 bases between. CDR3 coding DNA: TGTGCCTGGAGTGTAAAGAGCTTGAACACTGAAGCTTTCTTT. Amino acid sequence: CAWSVKSLNTEAFF.

Details on this clone: Additional DNA sequences in this sample encode the identical CDR3. V gene TRBV25-1 combines with J gene TRBJ2-5; D uncertain. Germline-derived CDR1 and CDR2 are MGHDK and SYGVNS. The CDR3 extends over 13 amino acids. V was cut by 3 bases and J by 2 bases, with 7 bases left in between. CDR3 bases: TGTGCCAGCAGTGACCCAGTTCAAGAGACCCAGTACTTC. Protein: CASSDPVQETQYF.

The V and J genes are TRBV24-1 and TRBJ2-2, with 7 bases identical to TRBD1. The germline V gene encodes CDR1 KGHDR and CDR2 SFDVKD. The CDR3 spans 15 residues. V was clipped by 4 bases and J by 3 bases; unmatched bases: 4. The CDR3: CATSDMTGYTGELFF. The CDR3 DNA is TGTGCCACCAGTGACATGACAGGGTACACCGGGGAGCTGTTTTTT.

This chain uses TRBV7-2 with TRBJ1-1; 8 bases are shared with TRBD1. The CDR3 contains 17 residues. V dropped 7 bases and J dropped 1; count of bases not matched to a gene: 14. The germline gives CDR1 SGHTA, CDR2 FQGNSA. The CDR3 spells CASNLKPPGTGNTEAFF. CDR3 bases: TGTGCCAGCAACCTCAAACCCCCAGGGACAGGGAACACTGAAGCTTTCTTT.

This clone was detected many times. The rearrangement uses TRBV14 and TRBJ2-1; 9 bases match TRBD2. V shed 4 bases, J shed 6 bases, and the junction held 7 bases outside the gene matches. Germline CDR1 is SGHDN and CDR2 is FVKESK. This CDR3 region has 15 residues. The CDR3, as DNA: TGTGCCAGCAGCCGCGGGACTAGCCTTGCCAATGAGCAGTTCTTC. This translates into CASSRGTSLANEQFF. The full variable domain, its missing parts supplied by reference TRBV14 and TRBJ2-1, is EAGVTQFPSHSVIEKGQTVTLRCDPISGHDNLYWYRRVMGKEIKFLLHFVKESKQDESGMPNNRFLAERTGGTYSTLKVQPAELEDSGVYFCASSRGTSLANEQFFGPGTRLTVL.

This clone was observed a single time. The rearrangement uses TRBV19 and TRBJ2-5; TRBD1 might be the D (6 bases). V lost 8 bases, J lost 4 bases, and 23 bases lay in between. The CDR3 has 16 amino acids. Germline V gene data show CDR1 as LNHDA and CDR2 as SQIVND (reference sequence). CDR3 loop: CASATTGTTLLETQYF. Written as DNA, the CDR3 is TGTGCCAGTGCGACGACCGGGACAACCCTGCTAGAGACCCAGTACTTC.